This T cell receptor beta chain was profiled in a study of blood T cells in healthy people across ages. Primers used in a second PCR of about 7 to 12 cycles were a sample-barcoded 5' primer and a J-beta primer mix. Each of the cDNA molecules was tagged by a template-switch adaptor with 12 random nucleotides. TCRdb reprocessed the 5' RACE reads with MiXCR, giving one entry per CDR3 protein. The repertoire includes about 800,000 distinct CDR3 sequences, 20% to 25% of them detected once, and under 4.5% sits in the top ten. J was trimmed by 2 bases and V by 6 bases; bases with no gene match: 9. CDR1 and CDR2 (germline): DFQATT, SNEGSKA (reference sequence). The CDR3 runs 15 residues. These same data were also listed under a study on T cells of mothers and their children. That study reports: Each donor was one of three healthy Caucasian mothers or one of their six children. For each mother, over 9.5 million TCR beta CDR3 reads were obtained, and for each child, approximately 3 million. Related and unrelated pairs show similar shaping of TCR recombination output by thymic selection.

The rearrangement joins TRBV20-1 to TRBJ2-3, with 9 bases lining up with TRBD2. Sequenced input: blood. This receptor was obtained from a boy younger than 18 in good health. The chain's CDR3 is CSAVLLAGNTDTQYF. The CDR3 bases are TGCAGTGCCGTCCTCCTAGCGGGGAACACAGATACGCAGTATTTT.